These 5 T cell receptor beta chains came from one sample sequenced in a study of blood T cells in healthy people across ages. Through a sample-barcoded 5' primer and a J-beta primer mix, a second PCR was run for roughly 6 to 11 cycles. In TCRdb, the 5' RACE reads were re-called with MiXCR into one record per CDR3 protein. Of around 780,000 distinct CDR3 sequences detected, approximately 53% appear once; the ten largest clones hold around a quarter. The sample comprised blood. The receptor source for this set is a man in his forties or fifties in good health.

The DNA for the CDR3 is TGCAGTGCGTCATCAGCGGGGGGCTCCTACAATGAGCAGTTCTTC. Its protein product is CSASSAGGSYNEQFF. The rearrangement uses TRBV20-1 and TRBJ2-1; 9 positions agree with TRBD2. The germline V gene encodes CDR1 DFQATT and CDR2 SNEGSKA (reference sequence). The CDR3 is 15 amino acids. The V gene end was trimmed by 6 bases and the J gene end by 0 bases; junction bases not matched to a gene: 6.

Only a few counts were recorded for this clonotype. The CDR3 spells CSVTSRGLNTEAFF. CDR3 in DNA: TGCAGCGTCACTAGTCGGGGATTGAACACTGAAGCTTTCTTT. This chain uses TRBV29-1 with TRBJ1-1, with D hard to call. The germline V and J ends were trimmed by 6 bases and 0 bases, with 14 bases remaining between them. Germline CDR1 reads SQVTM; CDR2 reads ANQGSEA. This CDR3 region has 14 residues.

The rearrangement joins TRBV29-1 to TRBJ2-7; no clear D gene. The V end lost 4 bases, the J end lost 2 bases, and 9 bases lay between the germline ends. The CDR3 is 12 amino acids. The germline gives CDR1 SQVTM, CDR2 ANQGSEA. CDR3 bases: TGCAGCGTTGCGGTCAGGACCTACGAGCAGTACTTC. This codes for CSVAVRTYEQYF.

This clonotype was counted a few times. The chain is built from TRBV28 and TRBJ2-7, with TRBD2 as a possible D gene (5 bases). Germline CDR1 and CDR2: MDHEN and SYDVKM. The CDR3 spans 16 residues. V was trimmed by 7 bases and J by 0 bases, leaving 19 bases between them. The CDR3 sequence: CASNWDGPGYSYEQYF. In DNA, the CDR3 is TGTGCCAGCAACTGGGATGGACCGGGATACTCCTACGAGCAGTACTTC.

In this sample, this clonotype turned up many times. This chain links TRBV28 with TRBJ2-6; D uncertain. The length of the CDR3 is 14 residues. Germline V gene sequence: CDR1 MDHEN, CDR2 SYDVKM. V lost 6 bases to trimming and J lost 1 base, with 7 bases between them. The CDR3 DNA sequence: TGTGCCAGCAGCCCAAGGTCTGGGGCCAACGTCCTGACTTTC. It encodes CASSPRSGANVLTF.